A single sample is the source of the 8 T cell receptor beta chains below, sequenced in a study of T-cell memory formation after mild COVID-19. A single record per CDR3 protein comes from TCRdb applying MiXCR to the 5' RACE reads. The repertoire holds a few hundred thousand distinct CDR3 sequences, with approximately 10% as singletons. The sequenced material came from PBMCs or a T cell subset sorted from them (not recorded which). The receptors originated from a young man who had mild COVID-19 (a few samples of this study predate the infection). Cell type and time point are not known.

J is TRBJ1-5 and V is TRBV20-1; 8 bases match TRBD1. The CDR3 length is 15 residues. V dropped 6 bases and J dropped 6; count of bases not matched to a gene: 13. Germline-derived CDR1 and CDR2 are DFQATT and SNEGSKA (reference sequence). CDR3 nucleotides: TGCAGTGCCCAGGGGGCAGGACAGGGAGGTCAGCCCCAGCATTTT. It translates to CSAQGAGQGGQPQHF.

This clonotype was recorded a few times. The rearrangement uses TRBV10-3 and TRBJ2-7; D is unclear. This CDR3 region has 11 residues. Germline V gene data show CDR1 as ENHRY and CDR2 as SYGVKD. Trimming stripped 3 bases from V and 2 bases from J, with 2 bases between. The CDR3 coding sequence is TGTGCCATCAGTGATCCCTACGAGCAGTACTTC. Residues: CAISDPYEQYF.

This clonotype was observed a few times. V is TRBV29-1 and J is TRBJ1-2, with D perhaps matching TRBD1 (5 bases). The germline V and J ends were trimmed by 7 bases and 0 bases, with 21 bases remaining between them. Germline CDR1 reads SQVTM; CDR2 reads ANQGSEA. The CDR3 runs 16 residues. The CDR3 sequence is CSAEVQGSFANYGYTF. The CDR3 region has the DNA TGCAGCGCTGAGGTCCAGGGAAGCTTTGCTAACTATGGCTACACCTTC.

This clonotype was recorded many times. The CDR3 here is CASSLTDGGADTQYF. DNA for the CDR3: TGTGCCAGCAGCTTGACCGATGGGGGGGCGGATACGCAGTATTTT. This chain joins TRBV7-3 and TRBJ2-3, with a possible D match to TRBD2 (7 bases). The CDR3 is 15 amino acids. Trimming removed 3 bases at V and 6 bases at J, with 16 bases between. From germline, CDR1 is SGHTA and CDR2 FQGTGA.

This clonotype was counted a few times. This rearrangement joins TRBV5-4 to TRBJ1-1, with a possible D match to TRBD1 (5 bases). Trimming stripped 0 bases from V and 1 base from J, with 10 bases between. This CDR3 region has 15 residues. Germline assignment: CDR1 SGHNT and CDR2 YYREEE (reference sequence). CDR3: CASSLGQWGNTEAFF. CDR3 sequence (DNA): TGTGCCAGCAGCTTGGGACAGTGGGGGAACACTGAAGCTTTCTTT. The whole variable domain, remainder taken from reference TRBV5-4 and TRBJ1-1, is ETGVTQSPTHLIKTRGQQVTLRCSSQSGHNTVSWYQQALGQGPQFIFQYYREEENGRGNFPPRFSGLQFPNYSSELNVNALELDDSALYLCASSLGQWGNTEAFFGQGTRLTVV.

In this sample, this clonotype turned up a few times. The chain has TRBV4-2 and TRBJ2-6; D may be TRBD2 (7 bases). The ends were cut back, 0 bases at V and 1 base at J, with 13 bases in the middle. The CDR3 totals 18 residues. Per the germline V gene, CDR1 is LGHNA and CDR2 is YNFKEQ. The CDR3 region is CASSQDYGGQSGANVLTF. The CDR3 coding sequence is TGTGCCAGCAGCCAAGATTACGGGGGGCAGTCTGGGGCCAACGTCCTGACTTTC.

The V gene is TRBV7-7, the J gene TRBJ2-1, with D perhaps matching TRBD2 (5 bases). The CDR3 is made up of 16 amino acids. The germline V and J ends were trimmed by 1 base and 0 bases, with 10 bases remaining between them. Looked up from germline, CDR1 is SSHAT and CDR2 is FNYEAQ (reference sequence). Here the CDR3 reads CASSLEAGNSYNEQFF. DNA for the CDR3: TGTGCCAGCAGCTTAGAGGCGGGTAACTCCTACAATGAGCAGTTCTTC.

The rearrangement links TRBV6-1 to TRBJ1-1; no clear D. The V end was cut by 2 bases, the J end by 4 bases, with 14 bases between. The CDR3 is 15 amino acids. Germline V gene lookup returns CDR1 MNHNS and CDR2 SASEGT. The CDR3 is CASSEFGSSGTEAFF. The CDR3 DNA is TGTGCCAGCAGTGAATTCGGGTCTTCAGGCACTGAAGCTTTCTTT.